The rows below give T cell receptor beta chains drawn from one sample of a study of cytomegalovirus exposure and HLA in healthy donors. Some clones are missing from TCRdb's copy, which holds only in-frame ones; the method was immunoSEQ multiplex PCR. The table lists 200,000 to 250,000 clones, approximately 85% of them singletons. Sequencing was performed on PBMCs. The source of these receptors is a woman aged 40 to 50 in good health and CMV-seronegative. Each CDR3 is given with its conserved first and last residue. The D gene is left open where the match is weak. The size field is filled for only some rows; it gives once, few, many or a size class.

J	length	size	D	V	DNA	CDR3
TRBJ1-2	15	.	.	TRBV27	TGTGCCAGCCAAGAGATTGGGGGGGCGCCCTATGGCTACACCTTC	CASQEIGGAPYGYTF
TRBJ2-3	13	.	.	TRBV2	TGTGCCAGCAGTCAGGGGAGCACAGATACGCAGTATTTT	CASSQGSTDTQYF
TRBJ1-2	15	.	.	TRBV5-1	TGCGCCAGCAGCTTGCAGCCCGGGACATTCTATGGCTACACCTTC	CASSLQPGTFYGYTF
TRBJ2-7	15	.	.	TRBV14	TGTGCCAGCAGCCAAGGGGCTAGCGCCTCCTACGAGCAGTACTTC	CASSQGASASYEQYF
TRBJ2-7	15	.	TRBD1	TRBV19	TGTGCCACCTCCCTCCGGCACAGGGGAGTCTACGAGCAGTACTTC	CATSLRHRGVYEQYF
TRBJ1-6	15	.	.	TRBV2	TGTGCCAGCAGTGCGGGCAGGGGTATTGATTCACCCCTCCACTTT	CASSAGRGIDSPLHF
TRBJ1-3	14	.	.	TRBV10-3	TGTGCCATTGGAGAGGGAGCAGCTGGAAACACCATATATTTT	CAIGEGAAGNTIYF
TRBJ1-4	14	.	TRBD1	TRBV18	TGTGCCAGCTCAACCGGGACAGGGACGGAAAAACTGTTTTTT	CASSTGTGTEKLFF
TRBJ1-5	15	few	.	TRBV6-6	TGTGCCAGCAGTTATGTGCGTTATAGCAATCAGCCCCAGCATTTT	CASSYVRYSNQPQHF
TRBJ1-1	15	.	.	TRBV23-1	TGCGCCAGCACCCTAGGAGGCAGGCCCGGCACTAGAACTTTCTTT	CASTLGGRPGTRTFF
TRBJ1-2	14	.	.	TRBV30	TGTGCCTGGAGCCACAGGCAAGCTAACTATGGCTACACCTTC	CAWSHRQANYGYTF
TRBJ1-5	14	.	TRBD1	TRBV18	TGTGCCAGCTCCCTAGGGACAGGCCTTCAGCCCCAGCATTTT	CASSLGTGLQPQHF
TRBJ2-2	17	few	.	TRBV4-1	TGCGCCAGCAGCCAGCCATGGGAGGCGTCGGGCACCGGGGAGCTGTTTTTT	CASSQPWEASGTGELFF
TRBJ2-5	14	.	.	TRBV6-1	TGTGCCAGCAGTTCCTCGAGGGTCCGGGAGACCCAGTACTTC	CASSSSRVRETQYF
TRBJ1-1	14	.	.	TRBV29-1	TGCAGCGTTGAACCGTCAGGGTATGGGGCTGAAGCTTTCTTT	CSVEPSGYGAEAFF
TRBJ2-7	14	few	TRBD1	TRBV5-1	TGCGCCAGCAGCTGGGGACAGGCTCCTAACGAGCAGTACTTC	CASSWGQAPNEQYF
TRBJ2-3	14	.	TRBD1	TRBV19	TGTGCCAGTACTACCGGGACAGCGAGGGATACGCAGTATTTT	CASTTGTARDTQYF
TRBJ2-1	14	.	TRBD1	TRBV30	TGTGCCTGGAGCGGACAGGGGGCAAATCATGAGCAGTTCTTC	CAWSGQGANHEQFF
TRBJ1-1	13	.	TRBD1	TRBV5-1	TGCGCCAGCAGCTTCCGACAGGGCACTGAAGCTTTCTTT	CASSFRQGTEAFF
TRBJ2-2	18	.	.	TRBV25-1	TGTGCCAGCAGTGAATATGGGTATTCCCGGGCAGGGCACGGGGAGCTGTTTTTT	CASSEYGYSRAGHGELFF
TRBJ2-7	13	.	.	TRBV7-9	TGTGCCAGCAGCTTAGCCGGACTTACCTTACCGTACTTC	CASSLAGLTLPYF
TRBJ2-7	15	once	.	TRBV27	TGTGCCAGCAGTTTAACAGGGTCGAGCTCCTACGAGCAGTACTTC	CASSLTGSSSYEQYF
TRBJ2-1	16	.	.	TRBV5-1	TGCGCCAGCAGCTTGGGGCCGGCCCAAGAGGGCTATGAGCAGTTCTTC	CASSLGPAQEGYEQFF
TRBJ2-1	11	.	TRBD1	TRBV29-1	TGCAGCGTCGACAGGGTCTCTGAGCAGTTCTTC	CSVDRVSEQFF
TRBJ1-2	15	once	.	TRBV19	TGTGCCAGTAGTATATCCGCGGGAACTAATTATGGCTACACCTTC	CASSISAGTNYGYTF
TRBJ1-1	12	.	TRBD1	TRBV6-5	TGTGCCAGCAGTAAACAGGGGACTGAAGCTTTCTTT	CASSKQGTEAFF
TRBJ2-7	20	.	TRBD2	TRBV28	TGTGCCAGCAGTTCCCCCCGGGCGGCTAGCGGGAGCGGGGGGAGGGGCGAGCAGTACTTC	CASSSPRAASGSGGRGEQYF
TRBJ1-1	16	once	TRBD1	TRBV28	TGTGCCAGCAGTTTTGGGTTGGACAGGGGGGTCACTGAAGCTTTCTTT	CASSFGLDRGVTEAFF
TRBJ2-3	18	.	TRBD2	TRBV7-9	TGTGCCAGCAGCAAGCCGGGACTAGCGGGATCGGGTATAGATACGCAGTATTTT	CASSKPGLAGSGIDTQYF
TRBJ2-7	15	.	TRBD1	TRBV10-2	TGCGCCATAGGACAGGGGGCTTTTACGTCCTACGAGCAGTACTTC	CAIGQGAFTSYEQYF
TRBJ2-1	19	.	TRBD1	TRBV5-6	TGTGCCAGCAGCTTGGTTGGACAGGGGTCTCTATGGGGCTACAATGAGCAGTTCTTC	CASSLVGQGSLWGYNEQFF
TRBJ2-1	16	few	TRBD1	TRBV9	TGTGCCAGCAGCGGATGGACAGGGGCCGCGAGAGATGAGCAGTTCTTC	CASSGWTGAARDEQFF
TRBJ2-3	15	.	TRBD2	TRBV2	TGTGCCAGCGGGTTTAGCGGGAGGGGGACAGATACGCAGTATTTT	CASGFSGRGTDTQYF
TRBJ2-7	14	once	TRBD2	TRBV9	TGTGCCAGCAGCGTAGCGGGGACTAGCTACGAGCAGTACTTC	CASSVAGTSYEQYF
TRBJ2-3	15	.	TRBD2	TRBV9	TGTGCCAGCAGTCCTTTTAGCGGGAGCACAGATACGCAGTATTTT	CASSPFSGSTDTQYF
TRBJ1-5	17	.	TRBD1	TRBV4-1	TGCGCCAGCAGCCAAGGGAGACAGGGGAGAAGCAATCAGCCCCAGCATTTT	CASSQGRQGRSNQPQHF